The 4 T cell receptor beta chains below come from one sample, sequenced in a study of blood T cell repertoires in COVID-19. Assay: immunoSEQ multiplex PCR; the TCRdb copy retains only in-frame clones and omits some. The sample contains approximately 170,000 clones, about nine tenths of which appear only once. Material for sequencing was peripheral blood. These receptors were obtained from a young man with COVID-19, enrolled during active disease.

This rearrangement joins TRBV27 to TRBJ1-5; 9 bases align to TRBD1. The CDR3 loop spans 14 amino acids. Germline assignment: CDR1 MNHEY and CDR2 SMNVEV (reference sequence). The V gene end was trimmed by 6 bases and the J gene end by 6 bases; junction bases not matched to a gene: 6. CDR3 sequence reads: CASSPQGAGQPQHF. The CDR3 nucleotides are TGTGCCAGCAGCCCACAGGGGGCGGGTCAGCCCCAGCATTTT.

This clone was detected only once. The chain couples TRBV10-2 to TRBJ2-1, with D hard to call. The CDR3 has 12 residues. Germline CDR1 WSHSY, CDR2 SAAADI. Trimming left V 10 bases short and J 6 bases short, with 13 bases between. The CDR3 is CAIGRQSNEQFF. The CDR3 DNA sequence: TGCGCCATCGGCAGGCAGTCCAATGAGCAGTTCTTC.

The chain has TRBV28 and TRBJ1-6, with 8 bases lining up with TRBD1. Germline V CDR1 and CDR2: MDHEN, SYDVKM. The CDR3 length is 14 residues. The J segment lost 10 bases and the V segment lost 5 bases, leaving 7 bases of the junction unmatched. The CDR3 DNA is TGTGCCAGCAGTCCGGACAGGGTCTACTCACCCCTCCACTTT. Protein sequence: CASSPDRVYSPLHF.

V is TRBV4-3 and J is TRBJ2-7, with 7 positions matching TRBD1. Trimming cost V 5 bases and J 4 bases; bases outside gene matches: 2. In germline, CDR1 is LGHNA, CDR2 YSLEER. The CDR3 extends over 12 amino acids. The CDR3 loop is CASSNRGYEQYF. The CDR3, as DNA: TGCGCCAGCAGCAACAGGGGTTACGAGCAGTACTTC.